The next 9 T cell receptor beta chains were all read from a single sample in a study of beta chain features in type 1 diabetes (dated by TCRdb to 2016 to 2019). Libraries were made using the immunoSEQ multiplex PCR assay. The entire amount of isolated RNA was reverse transcribed using the High Capacity cDNA Reverse Transcription Kit, so the sequenced TCRB transcripts were expressed ones. TCRdb took over this immuneACCESS table, retaining in-frame rearrangements with V and J assigned. Such tables are incomplete; in checked studies, under half of the missing clones stem from an unresolved V gene, and the remainder is unexplained. The sample has about 180,000 clones on record, around 13% of them singletons. Clones ranked in the top ten supply 0.62% of the sample. Sequenced sample: central memory CD4+ T cells from blood. Receptor source: a woman under 30 in good health.

This clone was counted a few times. V usage is TRBV28 and J usage is TRBJ1-2, with a weak D call TRBD1 (6 bases). Trimming removed 5 bases from V and 0 bases from J, with 16 bases in between. The CDR3 is 16 amino acids. Germline V gives CDR1 MDHEN, CDR2 SYDVKM. In DNA, the CDR3 is TGTGCCAGCAGTGATTTTACGAGGACAGCTAACTATGGCTACACCTTC. Translated, it gives CASSDFTRTANYGYTF.

The V call is TRBV30, the J call TRBJ2-1; D possibly corresponds to TRBD2 (6 bases). CDR3 size: 15 residues. Germline V gene data show CDR1 as GTSNPN and CDR2 as SVGIG (reference sequence). The V gene lost 0 bases and the J gene lost 9 bases, with 18 bases spanning the gap. CDR3 bases: TGTGCCTGGAGTGTTCATTCCCCCATCGGGAGTGAGCAGTTCTTC. It is translated as CAWSVHSPIGSEQFF.

This clone was observed a handful of times. The chain links TRBV30 to TRBJ2-1, with 12 bases fitting TRBD2. Germline trimming cut 2 bases from V and 0 bases from J; bases unmatched to any gene: 5. This CDR3 has 17 amino acids. Germline V gene data show CDR1 as GTSNPN and CDR2 as SVGIG (reference sequence). This CDR3 is CAWSNRLAGVSYNEQFF. As DNA, the CDR3 is TGTGCCTGGAGTAACCGACTAGCGGGAGTCTCCTACAATGAGCAGTTCTTC. Full variable domain (missing parts from reference TRBV30 and TRBJ2-1): SQTIHQWPATLVQPVGSPLSLECTVEGTSNPNLYWYRQAAGRGLQLLFYSVGIGQISSEVPQNLSASRPQDRQFILSSKKLLLSDSGFYLCAWSNRLAGVSYNEQFFGPGTRLTVL.

The V gene is TRBV4-3, the J gene TRBJ2-4; 14 bases line up with TRBD2. V shed 2 bases, J shed 8 bases, and the junction held 5 bases outside the gene matches. The germline gives CDR1 LGHNA, CDR2 YSLEER. CDR3 size: 16 residues. The CDR3 DNA sequence: TGCGCCAGCAGCCAACCGGGACTAGCGGGAGAAGACATTCAGTACTTC. Translation gives CASSQPGLAGEDIQYF.

This clone showed up just a few times. The chain is built from TRBV28 and TRBJ1-1, with D possibly being TRBD1 (5 bases). The V gene's germline CDR1 is MDHEN and CDR2 SYDVKM. This CDR3 contains 12 residues. V was cut by 4 bases and J by 7 bases, with 10 bases left in between. The DNA for the CDR3 is TGTGCCAGCAGTTCCAGGGTTGGTGAAGCTTTCTTT. Protein sequence: CASSSRVGEAFF.

In this sample, this clone turned up a few times. This chain joins TRBV4-1 and TRBJ1-5; D remains unclear. Germline V CDR1 and CDR2: MGHRA, YSYEKL. Trimming left V 5 bases short and J 6 bases short, with 23 bases between. This CDR3 region has 17 residues. The CDR3 protein is CASSSRLSPTMSQPQHF. CDR3 coding DNA: TGCGCCAGCAGCTCTCGACTTAGCCCAACGATGAGTCAGCCCCAGCATTTT.

This chain joins TRBV7-9 and TRBJ2-7, with D possibly TRBD2 on 6 matching bases. The CDR3 contains 15 residues. V was shortened by 5 bases and J by 6 bases, with 20 bases between the two germline ends. Germline V gene data show CDR1 as SEHNR and CDR2 as FQNEAQ (reference sequence). CDR3 residues: CASSRTGTGAREQYF. For the CDR3, the DNA is TGTGCCAGCAGCCGAACCGGGACTGGGGCTCGCGAGCAGTACTTC.

The genes are TRBV7-3 and TRBJ2-2; 8 bases match TRBD2. This CDR3 is 15 amino acids long. J gave up 5 bases and V 6 bases, and 8 bases lay outside the gene matches. Germline CDR1 and CDR2: SGHTA and FQGTGA. CDR3 sequence reads: CASRPGTSVTGELFF. The CDR3 DNA reads as TGTGCCAGCAGACCCGGGACTAGTGTGACCGGGGAGCTGTTTTTT.

V usage is TRBV7-6 and J usage is TRBJ2-3; 7 nucleotides match TRBD1. The CDR3 is made up of 13 amino acids. Germline V gene sequence: CDR1 SGHVS, CDR2 FNYEAQ. V was clipped by 5 bases and J by 5 bases; unmatched bases: 4. The CDR3 DNA follows: TGTGCCAGCAGCCCGCGGACAGGAGATACGCAGTATTTT. It encodes CASSPRTGDTQYF.